Sequencing of this TCR beta chain was carried out in a study of OX40 agonist ivuxolimab in advanced cancers. CDR1 is MNHNY, CDR2 SVGAGI, per germline (reference sequence). This CDR3 is built from 12 residues. Germline trimming cut 6 bases from V and 8 bases from J; bases unmatched to any gene: 3. Only in-frame clones appear in the TCRdb table, and some are missing; sequencing was by immunoSEQ multiplex PCR. The sample lists approximately 8,000 clones; approximately 71% were seen once. Specimen: CD4+ or CD8+ T cells sorted from blood, collected in a trial of the OX40 agonist ivuxolimab. The receptor was derived from an adult with an advanced solid tumor such as melanoma, head and neck, liver or kidney cancer. V and J are TRBV6-6 and TRBJ1-4; the match to TRBD1 covers 7 bases. DNA for the CDR3: TGTGCCAGCAGCCAGGGGGGGGAAAAACTGTTTTTT. Amino acid sequence: CASSQGGEKLFF.